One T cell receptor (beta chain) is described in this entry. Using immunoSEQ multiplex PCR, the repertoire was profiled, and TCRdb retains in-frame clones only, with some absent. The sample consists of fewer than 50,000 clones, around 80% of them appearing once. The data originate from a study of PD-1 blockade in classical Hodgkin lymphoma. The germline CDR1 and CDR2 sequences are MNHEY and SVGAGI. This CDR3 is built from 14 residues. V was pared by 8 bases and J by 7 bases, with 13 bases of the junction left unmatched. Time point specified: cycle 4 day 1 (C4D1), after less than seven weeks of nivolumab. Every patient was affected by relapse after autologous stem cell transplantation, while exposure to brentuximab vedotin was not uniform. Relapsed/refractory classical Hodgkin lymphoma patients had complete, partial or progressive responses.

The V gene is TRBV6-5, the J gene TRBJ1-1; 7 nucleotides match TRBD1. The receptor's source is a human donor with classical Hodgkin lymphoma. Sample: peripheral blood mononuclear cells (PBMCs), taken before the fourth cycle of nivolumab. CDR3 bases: TGTGCCAGCCAACCATTGACAGGGATAGGTGAAGCTTTCTTT. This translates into CASQPLTGIGEAFF.